This is a list of T cell receptor beta chains from one sample in a study of blood T cell repertoires in COVID-19. Only in-frame clones appear in the TCRdb table, and some are missing; sequencing was by immunoSEQ multiplex PCR. The sample lists some 120,000 clones, approximately 90% occurring once. Source material: peripheral blood. These receptor sequences come from a human donor with active COVID-19. The donor label of this sample is uncertain. The CDR3 runs from the conserved cysteine through the conserved F or W. A D gene is named only where the DNA matches it firmly. Clone size, where shown, is once, few, many, or a class for clones that have expanded.

>TRBV4-1|.|TRBJ1-6|.
TGCGCCAGCAGCCAAGAGGGCCCGGGGGGCAATTCACCCCTCCACTTT
CASSQEGPGGNSPLHF
>TRBV19|once|TRBJ2-5|TRBD2
TGTGCCAGTAGTGTGCTCGGGACTAGCTTAGAGACCCAGTACTTC
CASSVLGTSLETQYF
>TRBV10-3|.|TRBJ2-7|TRBD1
TGTGCCATCAGCGGGACAGGGGTTGCCGAGCAGTACTTC
CAISGTGVAEQYF
>TRBV28|.|TRBJ2-2|TRBD2
TGTGCCAGCAGTGTCCTAGCGGGGGGTCAAAACACCGGGGAGCTGTTTTTT
CASSVLAGGQNTGELFF
>TRBV7-2|.|TRBJ2-3|TRBD1
TGTGCCAGCAGCTCACAGGGGGCGACGGTCACAGATACGCAGTATTTT
CASSSQGATVTDTQYF
>TRBV5-6|.|TRBJ2-1|TRBD2
TGTGCCAGCAGCGAGCCGGGACTAGGCGTCAATGAGCAGTTCTTC
CASSEPGLGVNEQFF
>TRBV5-1|once|TRBJ1-1|.
TGCGCCAGCAGCTTGGGGGGGCGAACTGAAGCTTTCTTT
CASSLGGRTEAFF
>TRBV5-1|.|TRBJ2-3|TRBD2
TGCGCCAGCAGCTTGGGATCTAGCGGTAGCACAGATACGCAGTATTTT
CASSLGSSGSTDTQYF
>TRBV6-5|.|TRBJ2-7|.
TGTGCCAGCGGCAGAGGCTACGAGCAGTACTTC
CASGRGYEQYF
>TRBV2|.|TRBJ2-3|TRBD2
TGTGCCAGCGGGGGGGTCACAGATACGCAGTATTTT
CASGGVTDTQYF
>TRBV29-1|.|TRBJ1-2|TRBD1
TGCAGCGCCGACAGGGTTGATGGCTACACCTTC
CSADRVDGYTF
>TRBV11-1|.|TRBJ2-3|TRBD2
TGTGCCAGCAGCTTAAGCGGGGGGGCCTCAGATACGCAGTATTTT
CASSLSGGASDTQYF
>TRBV5-1|.|TRBJ2-2|TRBD2
TGCGCCAGCAGCTGGGGACTAGCGGGGGGGCCCGGCACCGGGGAGCTGTTTTTT
CASSWGLAGGPGTGELFF
>TRBV3-1/TRBV3-2|.|TRBJ1-6|.
TGTGCCAGCAGCCAATCTGGGAGGGAGATTTCACCCCTCCACTTT
CASSQSGREISPLHF
>TRBV30|.|TRBJ2-1|.
TGTGCCTGGAGTGTGGTCCGGGGCAATGAGCAGTTCTTC
CAWSVVRGNEQFF
>TRBV19|.|TRBJ1-5|TRBD1
TGTGCCAGTAGTACGCGATCCGGGACAGGGTTCGATCAGCCCCAGCATTTT
CASSTRSGTGFDQPQHF
>TRBV30|.|TRBJ1-2|.
TGTGCCTGGAGTGACAATAACTATGGCTACACCTTC
CAWSDNNYGYTF
>TRBV4-1|.|TRBJ2-3|TRBD2
TGCGCCAGCAGCCAAGAGGTCGTCCCTTTCCCTAGCGGGGGGGATACGCAGTATTTT
CASSQEVVPFPSGGDTQYF
>TRBV4-3|.|TRBJ2-1|.
TGCGCCAGCAGCCACCTTCGACAGGTTGGATTGCAGTTCTTC
CASSHLRQVGLQFF
>TRBV6-5|once|TRBJ1-1|.
TGTGCCAGTTTACTAAAGTCAGAAGCTTTCTTT
CASLLKSEAFF
>TRBV7-9|.|TRBJ2-6|TRBD2
TGTGCCAGCAGCCGGGGAACCCTGCGGGGGGGCAATGGGGCCAACGTCCTGACTTTC
CASSRGTLRGGNGANVLTF
>TRBV2|.|TRBJ2-3|TRBD1
TGTGCCAGCAGTTCTGACAGGGGGAGCACAGATACGCAGTATTTT
CASSSDRGSTDTQYF
>TRBV4-1|.|TRBJ2-3|.
TGCGCCAGCAGCCAAGTACAGGGAAGGGCAGATACGCAGTATTTT
CASSQVQGRADTQYF
>TRBV7-2|.|TRBJ1-2|.
TGTGCCAGCAGCTTAGTGAGCTCTCTTAACTATGGCTACACCTTC
CASSLVSSLNYGYTF
>TRBV6-5|.|TRBJ2-2|.
TGTGCCAGCAGTCGGCAGGGGGGATCCGGGGAGCTGTTTTTT
CASSRQGGSGELFF
>TRBV27|.|TRBJ2-5|TRBD1
TGTGCCAGCAGTCGCACGGGACAGCGTTACACCGGGCAAGAGACCCAGTACTTC
CASSRTGQRYTGQETQYF
>TRBV6-6|.|TRBJ1-4|TRBD1
TGTGCCAGCAGTCGGACAGGGATTAATGAAAAACTGTTTTTT
CASSRTGINEKLFF
>TRBV19|.|TRBJ1-3|.
TGTGCCAGTAGCAGGGTTTCCGGAAACACCATATATTTT
CASSRVSGNTIYF
>TRBV2|.|TRBJ1-1|.
TGTGCCAGCAGGGGCGGGATGAACACTGAAGCTTTCTTT
CASRGGMNTEAFF
>TRBV25-1|.|TRBJ1-2|.
TGTGCCAGCAGTGAATATACGCAGTCCTATGGCTACACCTTC
CASSEYTQSYGYTF
>TRBV7-9|.|TRBJ2-3|.
TGTGCCAGCAGCGCGCCTAGCGATACGCAGTATTTT
CASSAPSDTQYF
>TRBV19|.|TRBJ2-3|TRBD1
TGTGCCAGTAGTAGGACAGGGGCCACAGATACGCAGTATTTT
CASSRTGATDTQYF
>TRBV5-4|once|TRBJ2-1|TRBD2
TGTGCCAGCAGCCCCCCCCGGACTAGCGGGGATGGGAATGAGCAGTTCTTC
CASSPPRTSGDGNEQFF
>TRBV9|.|TRBJ1-2|TRBD1
TGTGCCAGCAGCGTAGGGACAGGGGCCACCTATGGCTACACCTTC
CASSVGTGATYGYTF
>TRBV5-5|.|TRBJ2-7|.
TGTGCCAGCAGCTTGGGGACAGCTGACTCCTACGAGCAGTACTTC
CASSLGTADSYEQYF
>TRBV3-1/TRBV3-2|.|TRBJ2-2|.
TGTGCCAGCAGCCAGGGGAGGGGGAGAACCGGGGAGCTGTTTTTT
CASSQGRGRTGELFF
>TRBV5-1|.|TRBJ2-7|TRBD1
TGCGCCAGCAGCCCTCTGCAGGGGTCACAGGGGGAGCAGTACTTC
CASSPLQGSQGEQYF
>TRBV7-9|.|TRBJ1-1|TRBD1
TGTGCCAGCAGCTTAAACAGGGGCCCGAACACTGAAGCTTTCTTT
CASSLNRGPNTEAFF
>TRBV6-1|.|TRBJ1-5|.
TGTGCCAGCAGAGAAATAACAGGGTTTTATGGCAATCAGCCCCAGCATTTT
CASREITGFYGNQPQHF
>TRBV6-5|.|TRBJ2-5|.
TGTGCCAGCAGTTACTCTGGCGGGCACGAGACCCAGTACTTC
CASSYSGGHETQYF
>TRBV2|once|TRBJ1-3|TRBD1
TGTGCCAGCAGTGACCTGTCCAGGGGGCTCGGGGGAAACACCATATATTTT
CASSDLSRGLGGNTIYF
>TRBV19|.|TRBJ2-7|.
TGTGCCAGTAGTAAACGACAGCCCATGTCGATGAGTGAGCAGTACTTC
CASSKRQPMSMSEQYF
>TRBV18|.|TRBJ1-1|.
TGTGCCAGCTCACCACCGTTTGCCAGAATGAACACTGAAGCTTTCTTT
CASSPPFARMNTEAFF
>TRBV5-8|once|TRBJ1-2|TRBD1
TGTGCCAGCAGCAGGGGACAGCCCAACTATGGCTACACCTTC
CASSRGQPNYGYTF
>TRBV5-8|.|TRBJ2-2|TRBD1
TGTGCCAGCAGCAAGGGACAGGGGCCCGGCGGGGAGCTGTTTTTT
CASSKGQGPGGELFF